The T cell receptor beta chain described here comes from a study of PD-1 blockade in classical Hodgkin lymphoma. TCRdb's copy holds only in-frame clones and misses some; the assay was immunoSEQ multiplex PCR. Among around 42,000 clones listed, approximately 70% were seen once. CDR1 and CDR2 from the germline V gene are LNHNV and YYDKDF (reference sequence). This CDR3 contains 15 residues. V was shortened by 0 bases and J by 6 bases, with 14 bases between the two germline ends. The patients all showed relapse after autologous stem cell transplantation, while their brentuximab vedotin exposure varied. This clonotype was sampled from a human donor with classical Hodgkin lymphoma. The sequences come from peripheral blood mononuclear cells (PBMCs), collected at baseline. J is TRBJ1-2 and V is TRBV15; D not resolved. The DNA for the CDR3 is TGTGCCACCAGCAGAGATACTAGCGGCAGTCATGGCTACACCTTC. Its protein is CATSRDTSGSHGYTF.